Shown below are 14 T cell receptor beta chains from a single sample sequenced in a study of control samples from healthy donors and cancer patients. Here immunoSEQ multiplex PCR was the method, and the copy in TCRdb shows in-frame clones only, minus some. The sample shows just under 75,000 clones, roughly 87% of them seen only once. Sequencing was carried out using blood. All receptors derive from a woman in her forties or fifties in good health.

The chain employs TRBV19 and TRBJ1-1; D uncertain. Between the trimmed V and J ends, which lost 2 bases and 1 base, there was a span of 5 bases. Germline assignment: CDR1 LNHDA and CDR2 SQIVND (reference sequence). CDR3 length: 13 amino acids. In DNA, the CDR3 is TGTGCCAGTAGTATACCGGGGAACACTGAAGCTTTCTTT. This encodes CASSIPGNTEAFF.

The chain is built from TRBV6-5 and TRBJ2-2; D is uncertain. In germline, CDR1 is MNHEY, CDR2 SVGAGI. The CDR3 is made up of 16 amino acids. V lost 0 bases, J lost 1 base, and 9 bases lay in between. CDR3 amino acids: CASSYSILLNTGELFF. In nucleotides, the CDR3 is TGTGCCAGCAGTTACTCGATCCTCTTGAACACCGGGGAGCTGTTTTTT.

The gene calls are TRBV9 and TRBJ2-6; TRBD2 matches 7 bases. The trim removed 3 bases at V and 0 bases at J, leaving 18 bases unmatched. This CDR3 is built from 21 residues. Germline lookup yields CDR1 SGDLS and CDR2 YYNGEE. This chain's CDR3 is CASSERSVRDYVLSGANVLTF. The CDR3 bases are TGTGCCAGCAGCGAACGGTCGGTGAGGGACTACGTCCTCTCTGGGGCCAACGTCCTGACTTTC.

The DNA for the CDR3 is TGTGCCAGCAGCTTAGATGGGTCACGGACGGAGCCCCAGCATTTT. This translates into CASSLDGSRTEPQHF. The chain employs TRBV7-2 and TRBJ1-5; D uncertain. V was cut by 1 base and J by 8 bases, with 15 bases left in between. Germline V lookup: CDR1 SGHTA, CDR2 FQGNSA. The CDR3 sequence is 15 residues long.

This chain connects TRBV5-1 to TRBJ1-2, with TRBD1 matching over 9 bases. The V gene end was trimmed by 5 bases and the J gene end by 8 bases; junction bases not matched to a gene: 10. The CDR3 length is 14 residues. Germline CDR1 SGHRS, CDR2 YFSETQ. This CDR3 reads CASSPGQGTAGYTF. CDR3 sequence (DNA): TGCGCCAGCAGTCCGGGACAGGGAACGGCGGGCTACACCTTC.

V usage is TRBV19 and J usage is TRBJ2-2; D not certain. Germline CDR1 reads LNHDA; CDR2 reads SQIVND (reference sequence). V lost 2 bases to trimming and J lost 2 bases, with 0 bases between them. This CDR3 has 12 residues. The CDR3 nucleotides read TGTGCCAGTAGTATAAACACCGGGGAGCTGTTTTTT. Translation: CASSINTGELFF.

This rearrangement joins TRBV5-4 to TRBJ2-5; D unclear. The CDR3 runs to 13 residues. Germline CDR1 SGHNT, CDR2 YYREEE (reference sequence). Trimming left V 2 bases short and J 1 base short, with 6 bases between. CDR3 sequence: CASSLPPQETQYF. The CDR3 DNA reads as TGTGCCAGCAGCTTACCGCCCCAAGAGACCCAGTACTTC. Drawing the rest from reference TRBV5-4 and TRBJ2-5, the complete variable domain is ETGVTQSPTHLIKTRGQQVTLRCSSQSGHNTVSWYQQALGQGPQFIFQYYREEENGRGNFPPRFSGLQFPNYSSELNVNALELDDSALYLCASSLPPQETQYFGPGTRLLVL.

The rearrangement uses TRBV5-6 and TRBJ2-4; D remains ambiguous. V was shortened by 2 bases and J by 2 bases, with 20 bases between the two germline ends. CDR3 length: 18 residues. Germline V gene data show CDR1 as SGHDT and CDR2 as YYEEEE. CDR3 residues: CASSFRAIGWVSKNIQYF. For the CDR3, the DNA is TGTGCCAGCAGCTTCCGGGCCATTGGATGGGTTTCCAAAAACATTCAGTACTTC.

CDR3 sequence: CASSGTRSRSEQYF. The CDR3 DNA reads as TGTGCCAGCAGCGGGACAAGGAGCCGGAGCGAGCAGTACTTC. The chain is built from TRBV6-5 and TRBJ2-7; the D gene is possibly TRBD1 (6 bases). V was pared by 6 bases and J by 6 bases, with 18 bases between. Germline CDR1 is MNHEY and CDR2 is SVGAGI. The CDR3 sequence is 14 residues long.

CDR3 sequence: CASSSGHTRTDTQYF. CDR3 nucleotides: TGTGCCAGTAGCTCCGGACATACCCGCACAGATACGCAGTATTTT. The chain recombines TRBV19 with TRBJ2-3, with TRBD1 as a possible D gene (5 bases). The CDR3 is made up of 15 amino acids. V was clipped by 6 bases and J by 1 base, with 14 bases between them. Per the germline V gene, CDR1 is LNHDA and CDR2 is SQIVND (reference sequence).

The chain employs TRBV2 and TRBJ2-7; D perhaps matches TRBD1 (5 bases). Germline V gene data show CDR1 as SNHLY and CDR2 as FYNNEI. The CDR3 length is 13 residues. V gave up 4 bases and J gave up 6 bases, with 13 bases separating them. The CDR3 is CASSVSGFTEQYF. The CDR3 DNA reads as TGTGCCAGCAGTGTCTCAGGGTTTACCGAGCAGTACTTC.

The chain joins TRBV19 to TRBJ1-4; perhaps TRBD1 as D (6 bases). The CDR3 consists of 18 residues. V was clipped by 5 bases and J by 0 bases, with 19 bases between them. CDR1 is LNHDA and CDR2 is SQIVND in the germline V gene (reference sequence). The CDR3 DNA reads TGTGCCAGTAGTGACCCTCGGGGGCAGGCCGCAACTAATGAAAAACTGTTTTTT. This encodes CASSDPRGQAATNEKLFF.

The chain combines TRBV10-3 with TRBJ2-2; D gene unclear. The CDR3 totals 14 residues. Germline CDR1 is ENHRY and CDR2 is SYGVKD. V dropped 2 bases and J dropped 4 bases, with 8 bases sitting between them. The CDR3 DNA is TGTGCCATCAGTGAGCCCCAAACCACCGGGGAGCTGTTTTTT. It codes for CAISEPQTTGELFF.

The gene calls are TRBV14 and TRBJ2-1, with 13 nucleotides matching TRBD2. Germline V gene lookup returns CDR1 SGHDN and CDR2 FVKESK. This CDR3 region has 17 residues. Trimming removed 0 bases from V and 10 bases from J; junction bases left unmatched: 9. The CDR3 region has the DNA TGTGCCAGCAGCCAAGATCTAGCGGGACTAGCGGGGAAGGAGCAGTTCTTC. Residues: CASSQDLAGLAGKEQFF.